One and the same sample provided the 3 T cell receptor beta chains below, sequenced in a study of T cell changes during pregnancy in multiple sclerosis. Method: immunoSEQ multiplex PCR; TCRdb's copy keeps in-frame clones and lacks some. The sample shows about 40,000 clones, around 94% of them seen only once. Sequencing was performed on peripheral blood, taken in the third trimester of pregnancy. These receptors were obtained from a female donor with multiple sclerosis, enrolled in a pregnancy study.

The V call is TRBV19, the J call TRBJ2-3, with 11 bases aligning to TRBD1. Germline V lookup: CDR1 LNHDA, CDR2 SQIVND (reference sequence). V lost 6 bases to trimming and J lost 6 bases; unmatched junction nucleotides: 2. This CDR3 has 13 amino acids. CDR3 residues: CASSGQGADTQYF. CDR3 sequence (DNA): TGTGCCAGTAGCGGACAGGGGGCGGATACGCAGTATTTT.

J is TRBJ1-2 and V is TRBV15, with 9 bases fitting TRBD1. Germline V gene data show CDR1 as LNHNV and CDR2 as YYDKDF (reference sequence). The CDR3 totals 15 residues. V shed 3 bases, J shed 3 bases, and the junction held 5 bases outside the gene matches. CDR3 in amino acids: CATSSTTGGDYGYTF. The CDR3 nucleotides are TGTGCCACCAGCAGTACGACAGGGGGAGACTATGGCTACACCTTC.

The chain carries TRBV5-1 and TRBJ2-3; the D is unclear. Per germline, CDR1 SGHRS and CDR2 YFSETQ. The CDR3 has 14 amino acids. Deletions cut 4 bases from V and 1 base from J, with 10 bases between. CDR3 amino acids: CASSPPGGTDTQYF. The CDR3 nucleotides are TGCGCCAGCAGCCCCCCCGGAGGCACAGATACGCAGTATTTT.